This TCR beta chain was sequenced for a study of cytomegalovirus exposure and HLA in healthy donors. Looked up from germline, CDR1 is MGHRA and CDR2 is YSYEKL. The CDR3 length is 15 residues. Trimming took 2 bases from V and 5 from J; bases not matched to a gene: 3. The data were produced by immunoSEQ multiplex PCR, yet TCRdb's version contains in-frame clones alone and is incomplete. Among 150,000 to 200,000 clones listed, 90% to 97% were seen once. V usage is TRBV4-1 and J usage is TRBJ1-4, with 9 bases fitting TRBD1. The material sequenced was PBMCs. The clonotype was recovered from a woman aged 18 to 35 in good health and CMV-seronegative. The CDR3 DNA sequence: TGCGCCAGCAGCCAATGGGACAGGGAGAATGAAAAACTGTTTTTT. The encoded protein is CASSQWDRENEKLFF.